The 27 T cell receptor beta chains below were found in one sample sequenced in a study of post-analysis software for immune sequencing data. General study results and limits: Patients carried five TRBV segments more frequently than controls did, and TRBV5-6, TRBV5-1 and TRBV20-1 were among them.

Prepared TCR beta cDNA libraries contained unique molecular identifiers. Using its own MiXCR run on the PCR reads, TCRdb lists one record per CDR3 protein. Altogether around 700,000 distinct CDR3 sequences are present, 55% to 60% being singletons, with the ten largest covering approximately 10%. These receptors lack a known antigen. Sequenced sample: blood. The receptors were sampled from a girl aged 2-9 years with multiple sclerosis.

The chain combines TRBV6-5 with TRBJ1-1; D call uncertain. Trimming left V 8 bases short and J 1 base short, with 11 bases between. Germline V gives CDR1 MNHEY, CDR2 SVGAGI. This CDR3 spans 13 amino acids. DNA for the CDR3: TGTGCCAGCTATCGACCCCAGAACACTGAAGCTTTCTTT. This gives the protein CASYRPQNTEAFF.

This clonotype was seen only once. The chain employs TRBV3-1 and TRBJ2-1, with unresolved D. From germline, CDR1 is LGHDT and CDR2 YNNKEL (reference sequence). Between the trimmed V and J ends, which lost 0 bases and 6 bases, there was a span of 9 bases. The CDR3 sequence is 14 residues long. CDR3 sequence: CASSQDPNVNEQFF. The DNA for the CDR3 is TGTGCCAGCAGCCAAGATCCCAATGTCAATGAGCAGTTCTTC.

This rearrangement joins TRBV27 to TRBJ2-7, with D possibly matching TRBD2 (6 bases). In germline, CDR1 is MNHEY, CDR2 SMNVEV (reference sequence). The CDR3 runs to 11 residues. Trimming cost V 9 bases and J 3 bases, with 9 bases left between them. The CDR3 DNA follows: TGTGCCAGTATCGGGAGCTACGAGCAGTACTTC. Its protein is CASIGSYEQYF.

The chain couples TRBV5-1 to TRBJ1-2; TRBD1 agrees at 8 bases. V shed 5 bases and J 8 bases; nucleotides not matched to a gene: 8. Germline values: CDR1 SGHRS, CDR2 YFSETQ. The CDR3 has 13 residues. In DNA, the CDR3 is TGCGCCAGCAGACCGACAGGGGAAGGAGGCTACACCTTC. Translation: CASRPTGEGGYTF.

This clonotype was seen a handful of times. The gene calls are TRBV2 and TRBJ2-3; perhaps TRBD1 as D (5 bases). V dropped 6 bases and J dropped 0 bases, with 25 bases sitting between them. CDR1 SNHLY and CDR2 FYNNEI come from the germline V gene. The CDR3 consists of 19 residues. The CDR3: CASSPLFYWPGMSTDTQYF. The CDR3 DNA reads as TGTGCCAGCAGCCCCTTATTTTATTGGCCAGGGATGAGCACAGATACGCAGTATTTT.

The chain carries TRBV2 and TRBJ2-5, with D unclear. CDR1 is SNHLY and CDR2 is FYNNEI in the germline V gene. The CDR3 length is 11 residues. V was cut by 9 bases and J by 0 bases, with 5 bases left in between. In DNA form, the CDR3 reads TGTGCCAGACGACACCAAGAGACCCAGTACTTC. Residues: CARRHQETQYF.

The chain employs TRBV11-2 and TRBJ2-7; TRBD1 might be the D (5 bases). This CDR3 contains 15 residues. Germline assignment: CDR1 SGHAT and CDR2 FQNNGV. Trimming took 7 bases from V and 0 from J, leaving 16 bases between them. Here the CDR3 reads CASTLDTLPSYEQYF. In nucleotides, the CDR3 is TGTGCCAGCACCCTGGACACACTACCCTCCTACGAGCAGTACTTC.

This clonotype was picked up one time. The chain couples TRBV29-1 to TRBJ2-7; TRBD1 or TRBD2 may be the D gene (5 bases each). Per germline, CDR1 SQVTM and CDR2 ANQGSEA. The length of the CDR3 is 15 residues. In DNA, the CDR3 is TGCGGTCCAACCCCCCCGTGGGACGCGGACTACGAGCAGTACTTC. Translating gives CGPTPPWDADYEQYF.

The chain has TRBV27 and TRBJ1-6; D possibly corresponds to TRBD1 (6 bases). Germline V gene data show CDR1 as MNHEY and CDR2 as SMNVEV (reference sequence). This CDR3 comprises 14 residues. The germline V and J ends were trimmed by 3 bases and 6 bases, with 9 bases remaining between them. CDR3 residues: CASSLDSFNSPLHF. The CDR3 DNA sequence: TGTGCCAGCAGTTTGGACAGTTTTAATTCACCCCTCCACTTT.

The chain recombines TRBV19 with TRBJ2-1; D may be TRBD2 (5 bases). The CDR3 runs to 15 residues. Germline V CDR1 and CDR2: LNHDA, SQIVND (reference sequence). The germline V and J ends were trimmed by 5 bases and 0 bases, with 11 bases remaining between them. The DNA for the CDR3 is TGTGCCAGTAGTCCCCGGACTCCCTCCTACAATGAGCAGTTCTTC. It yields the protein CASSPRTPSYNEQFF.

This clonotype appeared a few times. Here the CDR3 DNA reads TGTGCCACCAGTGATTTGCATACTCCTAGCAAAACCATAAGAGGCGCAGATACGCAGTATTTT. It is translated as CATSDLHTPSKTIRGADTQYF. The V gene is TRBV24-1, the J gene TRBJ2-3; D perhaps matches TRBD2 (5 bases). There are 21 residues in the CDR3. Germline assignment: CDR1 KGHDR and CDR2 SFDVKD. The V gene lost 0 bases and the J gene lost 4 bases, with 28 bases spanning the gap.

This chain connects TRBV2 to TRBJ2-3, with D perhaps TRBD1 (6 bases). Deletions cut 6 bases from V and 3 bases from J, with 19 bases between. Germline CDR1 SNHLY, CDR2 FYNNEI. The CDR3 spans 16 residues. CDR3 nucleotide sequence: TGTGCCAGCAGCAGATCCCGCCAGGGGTTGACAGATACGCAGTATTTT. Protein sequence: CASSRSRQGLTDTQYF. Variable domain in full (rest from reference TRBV2 and TRBJ2-3): EPEVTQTPSHQVTQMGQEVILRCVPISNHLYFYWYRQILGQKVEFLVSFYNNEISEKSEIFDDQFSVERPDGSNFTLKIRSTKLEDSAMYFCASSRSRQGLTDTQYFGPGTRLTVL.

The rearrangement links TRBV27 to TRBJ1-2; D is ambiguous. The CDR3 loop spans 13 amino acids. CDR1 and CDR2 from the germline V gene are MNHEY and SMNVEV (reference sequence). V lost 1 base to trimming and J lost 8 bases, with 11 bases between them. CDR3 DNA sequence: TGTGCCAGCAGTTTATATTGGGGAGACGGCTACACCTTC. This codes for CASSLYWGDGYTF.

This clonotype showed up just a few times. The V gene is TRBV20-1, the J gene TRBJ2-3; D may match TRBD1 or TRBD2 (5 bases each). CDR1 and CDR2 (germline): DFQATT, SNEGSKA (reference sequence). V was pared by 1 base and J by 5 bases, with 13 bases between. This CDR3 spans 14 amino acids. The CDR3 here is CSARVGGTRDTQYF. CDR3 nucleotides: TGCAGTGCTAGAGTCGGTGGGACCCGAGATACGCAGTATTTT.

V gene TRBV6-1 combines with J gene TRBJ1-6; TRBD1 might be the D (6 bases). Germline assignment: CDR1 MNHNS and CDR2 SASEGT. CDR3 length: 14 residues. Trimming removed 5 bases from V and 5 bases from J, with 10 bases in between. The CDR3 loop reads CASSTGFNNSPLHF. The CDR3 bases are TGTGCCAGCAGTACAGGGTTCAATAATTCACCCCTCCACTTT.

The rearrangement joins TRBV6-5 to TRBJ2-5; D not resolved. The V and J ends lost 5 bases and 7 bases respectively, with 20 bases between them. The germline V gene encodes CDR1 MNHEY and CDR2 SVGAGI. The CDR3 covers 15 residues. DNA of the CDR3: TGTGCCAGCAGTCGCCTACTCTCCGAGGACGGGACCCAGTACTTC. Amino acids: CASSRLLSEDGTQYF.

This chain uses TRBV15 with TRBJ1-5, with D tentatively TRBD1 (6 bases). V lost 9 bases and J 4 bases, leaving 13 bases between the germline ends. CDR3 length: 13 residues. Germline CDR1 reads LNHNV; CDR2 reads YYDKDF (reference sequence). The CDR3 DNA sequence: TGTGCCACGGCTAGGGGGTGGAATCAGCCCCAGCATTTT. Its translation: CATARGWNQPQHF.

This rearrangement joins TRBV18 to TRBJ2-4; D not resolved. The CDR3 length is 15 residues. V shed 6 bases and J shed 4 bases, with 16 bases lying between them. Germline loops: CDR1 KGHSH, CDR2 LQKENI. The CDR3 nucleotides are TGTGCCAGCTCGCTCCTACGGGCAACGAAAAACATTCAGTACTTC. Translation: CASSLLRATKNIQYF.

The chain joins TRBV10-3 to TRBJ2-1; unclear D gene. The germline CDR1 and CDR2 sequences are ENHRY and SYGVKD. The length of the CDR3 is 12 residues. With 3 bases removed from V and 12 bases from J, the gap between germline ends came to 12 bases. The CDR3 nucleotides are TGTGCCATCAGTGAACCACTTCGTTGGCAGTTCTTC. It translates to CAISEPLRWQFF.

The chain carries TRBV28 and TRBJ2-7; no reliable D call. Trimming pared 4 bases from V and 6 bases from J, leaving 10 bases between. Germline CDR1 and CDR2: MDHEN and SYDVKM. The CDR3 covers 12 residues. CDR3 bases: TGTGCCAGCAGTTCGACCGGGCGCGAGCAGTACTTC. Translating gives CASSSTGREQYF.

V and J are TRBV7-4 and TRBJ2-5, with a tentative D call TRBD1 (6 bases). Trimming removed 2 bases from V and 5 bases from J, with 21 bases in between. The CDR3 sequence is 17 residues long. Germline V gives CDR1 SGHVT, CDR2 SQSDAQ. The CDR3 DNA sequence: TGTGCCAGCAGCTTAAAAGACCTGGCGCAGGGGTGGGAGACCCAGTACTTC. Its protein is CASSLKDLAQGWETQYF.

The J gene is TRBJ2-1, the V gene TRBV28; possibly TRBD1 for D (6 bases). The V end was cut by 3 bases, the J end by 8 bases, with 17 bases between. The CDR3 covers 15 residues. Germline values: CDR1 MDHEN, CDR2 SYDVKM. The CDR3 loop is CASSFGGQLGYEQFF. The CDR3 nucleotides are TGTGCCAGCAGTTTTGGTGGACAGTTGGGCTATGAGCAGTTCTTC.

The chain carries TRBV29-1 and TRBJ1-1; D possibly corresponds to TRBD1 (6 bases). The CDR3 is 14 residues long. Germline V gives CDR1 SQVTM, CDR2 ANQGSEA. Between the trimmed V and J ends, which lost 0 bases and 4 bases, there was a span of 12 bases. The CDR3 DNA reads as TGCAGCGTTGAAGAGGGGGCGGGGGGCACTGAAGCTTTCTTT. It is translated as CSVEEGAGGTEAFF.

This sequence joins TRBV11-2 and TRBJ2-2, with a possible D match to TRBD1 (6 bases). The germline CDR1 and CDR2 sequences are SGHAT and FQNNGV. V was trimmed by 6 bases and J by 6 bases, leaving 20 bases between them. CDR3 size: 16 residues. CDR3 in amino acids: CASRPIQGRFPGELFF. In DNA form, the CDR3 reads TGTGCCAGCAGGCCGATTCAGGGGCGGTTCCCCGGGGAGCTGTTTTTT.

This clonotype has a handful of counts. The CDR3 spells CSAHVSSSGANVLTF. Here the CDR3 DNA reads TGCAGCGCCCACGTCAGTTCCTCTGGGGCCAACGTCCTGACTTTC. V and J are TRBV29-1 and TRBJ2-6; no reliable D call. Germline values: CDR1 SQVTM, CDR2 ANQGSEA. CDR3 length: 15 residues. The V gene lost 7 bases and the J gene lost 0 bases, with 13 bases spanning the gap.

V and J are TRBV27 and TRBJ1-2; the D gene is possibly TRBD1 (5 bases). The CDR3 totals 16 residues. V shed 1 base and J shed 3 bases, with 15 bases lying between them. Germline-derived CDR1 and CDR2 are MNHEY and SMNVEV (reference sequence). The CDR3 DNA is TGTGCCAGCAGTTTATTGGGGCAGGGTGCCCACTATGGCTACACCTTC. Protein: CASSLLGQGAHYGYTF.

This clonotype turned up a few times. The genes are TRBV12-3 or TRBV12-4 and TRBJ1-2; TRBD1 matches at 7 bases. CDR3 length: 14 amino acids. The ends lost 5 bases at V and 2 bases at J; junction bases unmatched: 5. The CDR3 coding sequence is TGTGCCAGCAGTCCCCGGGACAGCAACTATGGCTACACCTTC. This translates into CASSPRDSNYGYTF.